This TCR beta chain was recovered during a study of PD-L1 blockade in urothelial cancer. Study overall: Anywhere from 0 to 3 prior chemotherapy regimens had been received by patients.

Only in-frame clones appear in the TCRdb table, and some are missing; sequencing was by immunoSEQ multiplex PCR. The sample comprises 70,000 to 85,000 clones, roughly 88% of which are singletons, and 3.5% to 5% rests with the top ten. About this clone: The antigen remains unidentified.

Findings and limits, study-wide: Better survival was forecast by a pretreatment blood TCR clonality below the median. Patients with durable benefit had greater blood expansion of tumor-associated TCR clones 3 weeks into treatment.

The CDR3 runs to 13 residues. Looked up from germline, CDR1 is LNHDA and CDR2 is SQIVND (reference sequence). V lost 7 bases and J lost 6; bases outside the gene matches: 6. Time point reported: pretreatment peripheral blood. The specimen was PBMCs, collected around atezolizumab (anti-PD-L1) treatment. The chain combines TRBV19 with TRBJ2-3, with 8 nucleotides matching TRBD1. This clonotype originated in a man aged 65 to 85 with urothelial cancer. The CDR3 bases are TGTGCCAGTAACGATCGACAGGGGGATACGCAGTATTTT. It encodes CASNDRQGDTQYF.